Below, 27 T cell receptor beta chains from the same sample are listed, as sequenced in a study of identical twins. TCRdb fed the 5' RACE reads into MiXCR, producing one record per CDR3 protein. The sample includes approximately 220,000 distinct CDR3 sequences, roughly a tenth of them seen just once. The sample comprised memory (CD45RO+) T cells sorted from blood. The source of these receptors is a young woman in good health.

This clonotype has a handful of counts. The chain couples TRBV7-9 to TRBJ1-4; TRBD1 matches at 8 bases. The CDR3 totals 13 residues. Germline trimming cut 6 bases from V and 8 bases from J; bases unmatched to any gene: 5. CDR1 and CDR2 (germline): SEHNR, FQNEAQ (reference sequence). The CDR3 DNA reads as TGTGCCAGCAGGGACAGGGATAAAGAAAAACTGTTTTTT. Protein product: CASRDRDKEKLFF.

This clonotype has just a few counts. J is TRBJ2-1 and V is TRBV10-2; D gene ambiguous. The CDR3 spans 12 residues. Trimming took off 2 bases at V and 4 bases at J, with 3 bases between the two ends. CDR1 is WSHSY and CDR2 is SAAADI in the germline V gene. CDR3 coding DNA: TGCGCCAGCAGTGAGCCTTACAATGAGCAGTTCTTC. Protein: CASSEPYNEQFF.

CDR3 sequence reads: CASSRGTTSHEQFF. CDR3 coding DNA: TGTGCCAGTAGTAGGGGGACTACAAGCCATGAGCAGTTCTTC. The V gene is TRBV19, the J gene TRBJ2-1; TRBD2 matches 7 bases. V shed 4 bases and J 8 bases; nucleotides not matched to a gene: 8. Germline V gene data show CDR1 as LNHDA and CDR2 as SQIVND (reference sequence). This CDR3 is built from 14 residues.

This clonotype was counted between two and nine times. The rearrangement joins TRBV4-1 to TRBJ1-4; D not certain. V was trimmed by 1 base and J by 5 bases, leaving 8 bases between them. The germline V gene has CDR1 MGHRA and CDR2 YSYEKL. CDR3 size: 14 residues. CDR3 sequence (DNA): TGCGCCAGCAGCCAAGGAATTGCGAATGAAAAACTGTTTTTT. This translates into CASSQGIANEKLFF.

The genes are TRBV3-1 and TRBJ2-1; 11 bases are a match to TRBD2. Losses at the gene ends were 4 bases for V and 8 bases for J; bases not matched to a gene: 19. Germline V lookup: CDR1 LGHDT, CDR2 YNNKEL (reference sequence). The length of the CDR3 is 19 residues. In DNA form, the CDR3 reads TGTGCCAGCAGCCGGAGGGGCCCCACTAGCGGGGGCCCATGGGATGAGCAGTTCTTC. It codes for CASSRRGPTSGGPWDEQFF.

This chain uses TRBV5-1 with TRBJ1-1; possible D gene TRBD1, 5 bases. Trimming removed 4 bases at V and 6 bases at J, with 16 bases between. Germline lookup yields CDR1 SGHRS and CDR2 YFSETQ. The CDR3 covers 14 residues. The CDR3 protein is CASSPGTPNAEAFF. The CDR3 bases are TGCGCCAGCAGCCCCGGGACTCCCAACGCTGAAGCTTTCTTT.

The table lists this clonotype with a few counts. The chain carries TRBV20-1 and TRBJ1-3, with D hard to call. The germline CDR1 and CDR2 sequences are DFQATT and SNEGSKA (reference sequence). The CDR3 spans 16 residues. Trimming took off 6 bases at V and 0 bases at J, with 18 bases between the two ends. The CDR3 loop reads CSATPSAANSGNTIYF. Here the CDR3 DNA reads TGCAGTGCGACCCCTTCGGCAGCCAACTCTGGAAACACCATATATTTT.

This clonotype was recorded a few times. The chain employs TRBV6-5 and TRBJ2-1, with TRBD2 identical over 10 bases. This CDR3 region has 16 residues. Germline assignment: CDR1 MNHEY and CDR2 SVGAGI. With V trimmed by 2 bases and J by 3 bases, 4 bases remained unmatched. The CDR3 nucleotides are TGTGCCAGCAGTTACGGGGCTAGCGGGGGCTACAATGAGCAGTTCTTC. As protein: CASSYGASGGYNEQFF.

In this sample, this clonotype turned up many times. The chain has TRBV7-6 and TRBJ2-5, with D possibly TRBD2 on 5 matching bases. Trimming stripped 5 bases from V and 3 bases from J, with 10 bases between. The CDR3 runs to 13 residues. Per germline, CDR1 SGHVS and CDR2 FNYEAQ. The CDR3, as DNA: TGTGCCAGCAGCCCAACGGGGAAAGAGACCCAGTACTTC. It translates to CASSPTGKETQYF. The whole variable domain, remainder taken from reference TRBV7-6 and TRBJ2-5, is GAGVSQSPRYKVTKRGQDVALRCDPISGHVSLYWYRQALGQGPEFLTYFNYEAQQDKSGLPNDRFSAERPEGSISTLTIQRTEQRDSAMYRCASSPTGKETQYFGPGTRLLVL.

The rearrangement joins TRBV18 to TRBJ1-1; D is unclear. The V end lost 6 bases, the J end lost 8 bases, and 16 bases lay between the germline ends. This CDR3 contains 13 residues. Germline CDR1 reads KGHSH; CDR2 reads LQKENI. This CDR3 reads CASSSLSGEEAFF. As DNA, the CDR3 is TGTGCCAGCTCCTCACTATCCGGGGAAGAAGCTTTCTTT.

This clonotype was seen repeatedly, ten times or more. The rearrangement joins TRBV5-1 to TRBJ2-5; D tentatively fits TRBD1 or TRBD2 (5 bases each). Germline V lookup: CDR1 SGHRS, CDR2 YFSETQ. The length of the CDR3 is 15 residues. Deletions cut 1 base from V and 5 bases from J, with 15 bases between. The CDR3 spells CASSLNPGPRETQYF. The CDR3 region has the DNA TGCGCCAGCAGCTTGAATCCGGGACCTAGGGAGACCCAGTACTTC.

The chain carries TRBV5-1 and TRBJ2-1; no definite D call. The germline V gene encodes CDR1 SGHRS and CDR2 YFSETQ. Deletions cut 5 bases from V and 8 bases from J, with 11 bases between. CDR3 size: 12 residues. This chain's CDR3 is CASRGWFDEQFF. DNA for the CDR3: TGCGCCAGCAGGGGGTGGTTCGATGAGCAGTTCTTC. The whole variable domain, filled in from reference TRBV5-1 and TRBJ2-1, reads KAGVTQTPRYLIKTRGQQVTLSCSPISGHRSVSWYQQTPGQGLQFLFEYFSETQRNKGNFPGRFSGRQFSNSRSEMNVSTLELGDSALYLCASRGWFDEQFFGPGTRLTVL.

Only a few counts were recorded for this clonotype. V usage is TRBV6-2 or TRBV6-3 and J usage is TRBJ1-1, with 9 bases lining up with TRBD1. Germline assignment: CDR1 MNHEY and CDR2 SVGEGT. With 7 bases clipped from V and 6 bases from J, the junction kept 6 bases outside the gene matches. CDR3 size: 13 residues. The CDR3, as DNA: TGTGCCAGCAAAGCCGGGACAGGGCCTGAAGCTTTCTTT. Its translation is CASKAGTGPEAFF.

The chain combines TRBV20-1 with TRBJ2-3, with 9 bases lining up with TRBD2. V lost 6 bases and J lost 5; bases outside the gene matches: 12. Germline V gene data show CDR1 as DFQATT and CDR2 as SNEGSKA (reference sequence). There are 15 residues in the CDR3. CDR3 residues: CSAARAGGPLDTQYF. CDR3 in DNA: TGCAGTGCCGCAAGGGCGGGAGGGCCCTTAGATACGCAGTATTTT.

The chain employs TRBV18 and TRBJ2-1; no firm D call. The V and J ends lost 6 bases and 5 bases respectively, with 11 bases between them. The length of the CDR3 is 13 residues. Germline loops: CDR1 KGHSH, CDR2 LQKENI. The CDR3 spells CASSPDLHNEQFF. The CDR3 coding sequence is TGTGCCAGCTCGCCCGATTTACACAATGAGCAGTTCTTC.

The chain has TRBV10-2 and TRBJ1-2, with TRBD1 matching 8 bases. The J segment lost 4 bases and the V segment lost 10 bases, leaving 14 bases of the junction unmatched. This CDR3 is 15 amino acids long. The germline V gene encodes CDR1 WSHSY and CDR2 SAAADI. The DNA for the CDR3 is TGCGCCACCCTGCCGGACAGGGAAAACGGCTATGGCTACACCTTC. Translation: CATLPDRENGYGYTF.

This clonotype was detected a few times. This chain connects TRBV11-2 to TRBJ2-1; D is uncertain. V gave up 5 bases and J gave up 0 bases, with 14 bases separating them. The germline gives CDR1 SGHAT, CDR2 FQNNGV. There are 16 residues in the CDR3. The CDR3 sequence is CASSPKVGFSYNEQFF. The CDR3 DNA follows: TGTGCCAGCAGCCCCAAGGTTGGGTTCTCCTACAATGAGCAGTTCTTC.

This clonotype was seen only a few times. This chain joins TRBV5-1 and TRBJ2-1; 8 bases are a match to TRBD2. V was pared by 1 base and J by 9 bases, with 12 bases of the junction left unmatched. This CDR3 is 16 amino acids long. Germline V gives CDR1 SGHRS, CDR2 YFSETQ. CDR3 bases: TGCGCCAGCAGCTTGAGGGAGCATCGGGGGGGCGGTGAGCAGTTCTTC. As protein: CASSLREHRGGGEQFF.

This clonotype was counted between two and nine times. The chain has TRBV20-1 and TRBJ2-5; D might be TRBD1 (5 bases). CDR1 DFQATT and CDR2 SNEGSKA come from the germline V gene (reference sequence). The V and J ends lost 6 bases and 4 bases respectively, with 18 bases between them. There are 14 residues in the CDR3. CDR3 DNA sequence: TGCAGTGCCAGGACACGGTTCCCCCCAGAGACCCAGTACTTC. Encoded protein: CSARTRFPPETQYF.

This clonotype was picked up a small number of times. CDR3 residues: CASRTVGATNEKLFF. CDR3 sequence (DNA): TGTGCCAGCAGGACCGTCGGGGCAACTAATGAAAAACTGTTTTTT. The genes are TRBV27 and TRBJ1-4; D gene uncertain. CDR1 is MNHEY, CDR2 SMNVEV, per germline (reference sequence). V lost 6 bases and J 0 bases, leaving 11 bases between the germline ends. The CDR3 runs to 15 residues.

This clonotype was counted many times. V and J are TRBV3-1 and TRBJ2-4; D is possibly TRBD2 (6 bases). Trimming removed 4 bases at V and 5 bases at J, with 18 bases between. From germline, CDR1 is LGHDT and CDR2 YNNKEL (reference sequence). This CDR3 has 16 amino acids. The chain's CDR3 is CASSPIGGVTQNIQYF. CDR3 nucleotides: TGTGCCAGCAGCCCGATCGGGGGAGTAACACAAAACATTCAGTACTTC.

The gene calls are TRBV21-1 and TRBJ2-2; the DNA was not compared with TRBD2, the D call given in the table. TRBV21-1 is recorded as a pseudogene. The CDR3 extends over 17 amino acids. The CDR3 bases are TGTGCCAGCAGCAAAGCGACTAGCGGGGGGGGAGACGGGGAGCTGTTTTTT. It encodes CASSKATSGGGDGELFF.

This clonotype was counted a few times. This chain uses TRBV19 with TRBJ1-2; D not certain. The CDR3 loop spans 9 amino acids. The germline V gene encodes CDR1 LNHDA and CDR2 SQIVND (reference sequence). Trimming removed 8 bases from V and 6 bases from J, with 4 bases in between. For the CDR3, the DNA is TGTGCCAGTGGTAATGGCTACACCTTC. It translates to CASGNGYTF. Together with reference TRBV19 and TRBJ1-2, the CDR3 gives the full variable domain: DGGITQSPKYLFRKEGQNVTLSCEQNLNHDAMYWYRQDPGQGLRLIYYSQIVNDFQKGDIAEGYSVSREKKESFPLTVTSAQKNPTAFYLCASGNGYTFGSGTRLTVV.

V and J are TRBV6-1 and TRBJ2-4; tentatively, D is TRBD2 (5 bases). The CDR3 totals 15 residues. V lost 6 bases and J 2 bases, leaving 14 bases between the germline ends. The V gene's germline CDR1 is MNHNS and CDR2 SASEGT. CDR3 protein: CASSRGRGSKNIQYF. The CDR3, as DNA: TGTGCCAGCAGCCGCGGCCGGGGTTCCAAAAACATTCAGTACTTC.

This clonotype showed up many times. The genes are TRBV7-2 and TRBJ2-1; D remains unclear. V dropped 5 bases and J dropped 8 bases, with 16 bases sitting between them. In germline, CDR1 is SGHTA, CDR2 FQGNSA. There are 14 residues in the CDR3. The CDR3 spells CASSPDSFSDEQFF. The CDR3 nucleotides read TGTGCCAGCAGCCCCGATAGTTTTTCCGATGAGCAGTTCTTC.

This sequence joins TRBV2 and TRBJ2-1; 7 bases line up with TRBD2. Per the germline V gene, CDR1 is SNHLY and CDR2 is FYNNEI. Trimming cost V 4 bases and J 6 bases; bases outside gene matches: 9. This CDR3 spans 15 amino acids. CDR3 protein: CASSVWEGRPNEQFF. The CDR3 bases are TGTGCCAGCAGTGTGTGGGAGGGCCGCCCCAATGAGCAGTTCTTC.

This clonotype showed up many times. The CDR3 is CAISGASGRPYEQYF. DNA for the CDR3: TGTGCCATCAGTGGGGCTAGCGGGAGACCCTACGAGCAGTACTTC. The chain joins TRBV10-3 to TRBJ2-7; 10 nucleotides match TRBD2. This CDR3 comprises 15 residues. The V gene end was trimmed by 4 bases and the J gene end by 2 bases; junction bases not matched to a gene: 5. CDR1 and CDR2 from the germline V gene are ENHRY and SYGVKD.